This entry concerns a single TCR beta chain. Antigen: not known. V lost 3 bases to trimming and J lost 5 bases; unmatched junction nucleotides: 2. Germline V lookup: CDR1 DFQATT, CDR2 SNEGSKA (reference sequence). There are 14 residues in the CDR3. The sample originates from a study of CD8 T cells in ankylosing spondylitis. Findings of the study overall: Roughly eight highly homologous variants made up a TCR beta motif that seemed to typify ankylosing spondylitis blood. In the blood and synovial fluid of reactive arthritis, some motif variants had been previously reported.

The TCR beta libraries were generated through quantitative 5'-RACE incorporating molecular barcodes. TCRdb re-called the 5' RACE reads through MiXCR, storing one row per CDR3 protein. The table lists approximately 300,000 distinct CDR3 sequences, 8% of them singletons, with less than 15% in the top ten. The specimen was blood, either unsorted or a sorted T cell fraction (not recorded which). The sequence was collected from a male donor with ankylosing spondylitis. V gene TRBV20-1 combines with J gene TRBJ1-6; 9 nucleotides align to TRBD1. The CDR3 loop reads CSASRDRDNSPLHF. The CDR3 bases are TGCAGTGCTAGCCGGGACAGGGATAATTCACCCCTCCACTTT.